Here is one T cell receptor (beta chain) with its context. Its antigen is still unknown. No base-level quality is on record; no much larger clone is a single base apart. Patients with autoimmune disease history or receiving systemic immunosuppression were excluded from the trial. Peripheral blood for TCR sequencing was drawn from every dose cohort at baseline, at cycle 4 day 1 and at cycle 7 day 1. Samples were obtained from an open-label, multicenter, first-in-human phase I dose-escalation trial of ivuxolimab. Adults with locally advanced or metastatic melanoma, renal cell carcinoma, hepatocellular carcinoma or head and neck squamous cell carcinoma were enrolled in the trial. Before TCR sequencing, CD4+ T cells and CD8+ T cells from peripheral blood were sorted into separate populations. To sequence the TCRbeta CDR3 region, genomic DNA was isolated from the sorted cells. The immunoSEQ Assay was used to sequence the TCRbeta CDR3 regions. Drawn from immuneACCESS, this table holds only the in-frame rearrangements with V and J called that TCRdb kept. Clones are partly lost; checked studies trace under half to an unresolved V gene and leave the rest unexplained. This sample lists tens of thousands of clones; 80% to 95% were detected once. Jointly, the top ten make up around 0.63% of the sample.

From a lookup of the germline V gene, CDR1 and CDR2 are KGHSH and LQKENI. Including the terminal cysteine and phenylalanine, the CDR3 comprises 12 residues. This entry keeps only the CDR3 DNA: 36 bases, framed from base 1. V is shortened by 1 base, J by 1 base, and the region joining them spans 2 bases. The source of the sample is a study of OX40 agonist ivuxolimab in advanced cancers. Turning to the overall study: Ivuxolimab, which targeted the costimulatory receptor OX40 (CD134), was an agonistic, fully human IgG2 monoclonal antibody. Intravenous ivuxolimab was administered to patients every 2 weeks at six dose levels: 0.01, 0.1, 0.3, 1.5, 3 and 10 mg/kg. Of the roughly 52 dose-escalation patients, hepatocellular carcinoma was present in some 19, melanoma in roughly 15, renal cell carcinoma in 9 and head and neck cancer in 9. In the dose-escalation cohort, 82.7% of patients were male, and the mean age was 60 years with a range of roughly 20 to 80. Patients were allowed to have had prior anti-PD-1, anti-PD-L1 or anti-CTLA-4 therapy, and around two fifths of the dose-escalation patients had been treated with checkpoint inhibitors. Partial responses were achieved by three dose-escalation patients, of whom one had hepatocellular carcinoma and two had cutaneous melanoma. Peripheral TCRbeta sequencing was intended to test whether TCR sequence diversity was altered and clonal T-cell expansion was caused by ivuxolimab. The paper covers the monotherapy dose-escalation part of the phase I ivuxolimab trial, which included N ≈ 57 patients. Overall study outcomes, separate from this receptor: Low levels of normalized T-cell clonal expansion were also seen in some patients who did not respond. After ivuxolimab, expanded clones were on average more numerous among CD8+ T cells than among CD4+ T cells. Partial responders in the 0.1-3.0 mg/kg groups had among the lowest normalized peripheral clonal expansion, especially among CD8+ T cells. Antigen specificity was not determined for the clonally expanded peripheral T cells. At doses of 0.1 to 3.0 mg/kg, clonal expansion of both CD4+ and CD8+ T cells in blood was seen between baseline and week 6.

The receptor's source is an adult with an advanced solid tumor such as melanoma, head and neck, liver or kidney cancer. The V gene is TRBV18 and the J gene is TRBJ2-7; no D segment can be confidently identified. Material: CD4+ or CD8+ T cells sorted from blood, obtained in a trial of the OX40 agonist ivuxolimab. The DNA reads TGTGCCAGCTCACCACGTTCCTACGAGCAGTACTTC. Its protein is CASSPRSYEQYF. With all but the CDR3 taken from the reference TRBV18 and TRBJ2-7 genes, the full variable domain is: NAGVMQNPRHLVRRRGQEARLRCSPMKGHSHVYWYRQLPEEGLKFMVYLQKENIIDESGMPKERFSAEFPKEGPSILRIQQVVRGDSAAYFCASSPRSYEQYFGPGTRLTVT.